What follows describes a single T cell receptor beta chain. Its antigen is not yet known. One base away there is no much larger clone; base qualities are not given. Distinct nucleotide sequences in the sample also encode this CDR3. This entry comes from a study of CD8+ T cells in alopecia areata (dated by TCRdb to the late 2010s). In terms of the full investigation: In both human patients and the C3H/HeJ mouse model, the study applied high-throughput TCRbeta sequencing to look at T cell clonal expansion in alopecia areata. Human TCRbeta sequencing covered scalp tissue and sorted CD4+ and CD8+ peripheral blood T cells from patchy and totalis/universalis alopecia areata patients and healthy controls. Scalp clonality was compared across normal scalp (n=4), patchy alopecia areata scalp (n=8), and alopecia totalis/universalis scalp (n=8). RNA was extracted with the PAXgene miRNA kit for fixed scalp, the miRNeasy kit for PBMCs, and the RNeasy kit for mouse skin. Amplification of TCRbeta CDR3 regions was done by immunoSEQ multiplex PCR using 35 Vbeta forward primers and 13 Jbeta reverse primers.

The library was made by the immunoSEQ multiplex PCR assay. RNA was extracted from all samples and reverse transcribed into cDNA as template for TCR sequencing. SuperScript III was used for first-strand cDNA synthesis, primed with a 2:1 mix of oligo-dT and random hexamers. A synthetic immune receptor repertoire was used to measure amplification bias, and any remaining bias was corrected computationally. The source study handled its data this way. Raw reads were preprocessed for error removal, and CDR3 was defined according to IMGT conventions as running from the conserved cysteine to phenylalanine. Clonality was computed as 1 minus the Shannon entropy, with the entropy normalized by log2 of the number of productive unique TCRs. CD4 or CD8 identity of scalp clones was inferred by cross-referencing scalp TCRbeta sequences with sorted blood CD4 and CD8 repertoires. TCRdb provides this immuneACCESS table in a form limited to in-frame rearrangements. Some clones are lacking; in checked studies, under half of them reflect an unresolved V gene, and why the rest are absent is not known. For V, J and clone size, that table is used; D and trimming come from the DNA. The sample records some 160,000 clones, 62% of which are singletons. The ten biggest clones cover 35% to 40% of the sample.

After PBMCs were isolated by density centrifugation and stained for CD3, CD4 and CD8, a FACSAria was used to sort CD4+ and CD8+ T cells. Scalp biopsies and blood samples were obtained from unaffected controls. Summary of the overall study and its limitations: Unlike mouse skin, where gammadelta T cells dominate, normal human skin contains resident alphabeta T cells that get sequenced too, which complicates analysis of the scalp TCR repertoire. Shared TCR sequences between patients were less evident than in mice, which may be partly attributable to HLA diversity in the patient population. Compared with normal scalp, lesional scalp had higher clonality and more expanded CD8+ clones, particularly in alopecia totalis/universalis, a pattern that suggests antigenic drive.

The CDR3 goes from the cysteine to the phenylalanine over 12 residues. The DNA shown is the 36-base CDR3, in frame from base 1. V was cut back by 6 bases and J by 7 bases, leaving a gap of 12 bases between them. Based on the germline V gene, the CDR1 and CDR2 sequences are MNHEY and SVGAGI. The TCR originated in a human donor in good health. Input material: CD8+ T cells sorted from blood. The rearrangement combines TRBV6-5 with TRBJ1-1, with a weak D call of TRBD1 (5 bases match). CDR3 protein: CASSLRGLEAFF. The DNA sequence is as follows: TGTGCCAGCAGCCTCCGGGGACTTGAAGCTTTCTTT.